This TCR beta chain was found in a study of T cell changes during pregnancy in multiple sclerosis. The repertoire was sequenced with immunoSEQ multiplex PCR; TCRdb's copy has only in-frame clones and lacks some. The table includes roughly 40,000 clones, roughly 92% detected once. CDR3 length equals 16 residues. Germline V lookup: CDR1 LGHNA, CDR2 YSLEER. V was trimmed by 0 bases and J by 4 bases, leaving 16 bases between them. This clonotype was obtained from a female donor with multiple sclerosis, enrolled in a pregnancy study. V gene TRBV4-3 combines with J gene TRBJ2-7; tentatively, D is TRBD2 (6 bases). The material sequenced was peripheral blood, taken before pregnancy. CDR3 coding DNA: TGCGCCAGCAGCCAAGATCTGGGGACTGTACCATACGAGCAGTACTTC. This codes for CASSQDLGTVPYEQYF.